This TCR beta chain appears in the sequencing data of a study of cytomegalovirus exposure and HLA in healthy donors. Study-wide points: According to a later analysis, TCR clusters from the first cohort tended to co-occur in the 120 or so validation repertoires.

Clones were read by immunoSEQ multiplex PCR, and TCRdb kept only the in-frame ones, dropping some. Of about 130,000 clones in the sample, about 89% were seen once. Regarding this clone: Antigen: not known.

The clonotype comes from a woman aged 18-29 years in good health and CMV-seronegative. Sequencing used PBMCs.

The DNA of the CDR3 is TGTGCCAGCAGTGAAGGTCAGGGGCGCGGTTACGCCGGGGAGCTGTTTTTT. This translates into CASSEGQGRGYAGELFF. The gene calls are TRBV2 and TRBJ2-2, with D maybe TRBD1 (6 bases). This CDR3 is 17 amino acids long. In germline, CDR1 is SNHLY, CDR2 FYNNEI. Trimming shortened V by 1 base and J by 6 bases, and 18 bases separated the two germline ends.